The rows below give T cell receptor beta chains drawn from one sample of a study of shared clonotypes between healthy human individuals. Libraries were prepared by immunoSEQ multiplex PCR; TCRdb keeps only in-frame clonotypes and omits some of them. The data show 2 million to 2.5 million clones, approximately 95% seen once. Material: naive CD4+ T cells sorted from blood. These receptors were obtained from a man between 18 and 29 years old in good health. CDR3s include the opening cysteine and the closing phenylalanine or tryptophan. A D gene is named only where the DNA matches it firmly. Only some rows state a clone size, as once, few, many or a class for expanded clones.

TRBJ1-1,.,14,.,TRBV11-2,TGTGCCAGCAGCTTAGTCGTCAGAAACACTGAAGCTTTCTTT,CASSLVVRNTEAFF
TRBJ1-2,TRBD1,15,.,TRBV19,TGTGCCAGTAGTACCGGGACAGGACAGAACTATGGCTACACCTTC,CASSTGTGQNYGYTF
TRBJ1-1,.,14,once,TRBV6-5,TGTGCCAGCAGCAATACAGGGTGGGGAACTGAAGCTTTCTTT,CASSNTGWGTEAFF
TRBJ1-5,TRBD1,15,.,TRBV6-5,TGTGCCAGCAGTTCAACAGGGGTTAGCAATCAGCCCCAGCATTTT,CASSSTGVSNQPQHF
TRBJ1-3,.,16,.,TRBV7-9,TGTGCCAGCAGCTTAGGACAACTCACAGGGGGAAACACCATATATTTT,CASSLGQLTGGNTIYF
TRBJ2-7,TRBD1,14,.,TRBV5-6,TGTGCCAGCAGCTGGGACAGGGGGCGCTGGGAGCAGTACTTC,CASSWDRGRWEQYF
TRBJ1-2,.,13,once,TRBV5-4,TGTGCCAGCAGCTCACAGGGATCCGGTGGCTACACCTTC,CASSSQGSGGYTF
TRBJ2-7,TRBD1,15,.,TRBV2,TGTGCCAGCAGGGCCGGGACAGGGGGTTCCTACGAGCAGTACTTC,CASRAGTGGSYEQYF
TRBJ1-6,TRBD1,16,.,TRBV2,TGTGCCAGCATCCCGAGGGACAGGGGGTGGTATTCACCCCTCCACTTT,CASIPRDRGWYSPLHF
TRBJ2-5,.,15,.,TRBV18,TGTGCCAGCTCCCTGGGACCCCCGTCTCAAGAGACCCAGTACTTC,CASSLGPPSQETQYF
TRBJ2-5,TRBD2,17,.,TRBV4-1,TGCGCCAGCAGCCAAGATCTTCCTAGCGGGAGTCGGAAGACCCAGTACTTC,CASSQDLPSGSRKTQYF
TRBJ2-7,.,14,.,TRBV5-6,TGTGCCAGCAGCTGGTCCTCTAGGACTCACGAGCAGTACTTC,CASSWSSRTHEQYF
TRBJ1-6,TRBD1,13,.,TRBV30,TGTGCCTGGAGCCAGGGGGATGAGCTCCCCCTCCACTTT,CAWSQGDELPLHF
TRBJ2-6,TRBD1,17,.,TRBV5-1,TGCGCCAGCAGCTCACAGGGGGTCGGCTCTGGGGCCAACGTCCTGACTTTC,CASSSQGVGSGANVLTF